The 4 T cell receptor beta chains listed next were all sequenced from one sample in a study of T-cell memory formation after mild COVID-19. TCRdb reprocessed the 5' RACE reads with MiXCR, giving one entry per CDR3 protein. This table holds 470,000 or so distinct CDR3 sequences, around 25% found once. The sequencing input was PBMCs or a T cell subset sorted from them (not recorded which). All receptors come from an adult woman who had mild COVID-19 (a few samples of this study predate the infection). Cell type and time point are not known.

The J gene is TRBJ2-7, the V gene TRBV20-1; 8 bases fit TRBD1. Per germline, CDR1 DFQATT and CDR2 SNEGSKA (reference sequence). V lost 8 bases, J lost 5 bases, and 11 bases stayed unmatched. The CDR3 is made up of 13 amino acids. The CDR3 coding sequence is TGCAGTCCCTCGCCAGGGGGCTTCCACGAGCAGTACTTC. The encoded protein is CSPSPGGFHEQYF.

The chain couples TRBV29-1 to TRBJ1-2; 9 nucleotides line up with TRBD1. Germline values: CDR1 SQVTM, CDR2 ANQGSEA. Trimming removed 4 bases from V and 6 bases from J; junction bases left unmatched: 9. The CDR3 consists of 14 residues. Here the CDR3 DNA reads TGCAGCGTTGCATCGGACAGGGGCGGGAATGGCTACACCTTC. Residues: CSVASDRGGNGYTF.

In this sample, this clonotype turned up a few times. The J gene is TRBJ2-5, the V gene TRBV7-3; 8 bases match TRBD1. CDR1 SGHTA and CDR2 FQGTGA come from the germline V gene. This CDR3 has 14 amino acids. The junction had 6 bases not matched to a gene; V was cut back by 5 bases and J by 4 bases. This CDR3 is CASSPTGERETQYF. The CDR3 coding sequence is TGTGCCAGCAGCCCGACAGGGGAAAGAGAGACCCAGTACTTC.

The chain combines TRBV7-9 with TRBJ2-3; D possibly matches TRBD1 or TRBD2 (5 bases each). V lost 4 bases to trimming and J lost 3 bases, with 14 bases between them. CDR3 length: 15 amino acids. Germline lookup yields CDR1 SEHNR and CDR2 FQNEAQ (reference sequence). The CDR3 is CASSSRGPGTDTQYF. In DNA, the CDR3 is TGTGCCAGCAGCTCCCGGGGCCCTGGAACAGATACGCAGTATTTT.